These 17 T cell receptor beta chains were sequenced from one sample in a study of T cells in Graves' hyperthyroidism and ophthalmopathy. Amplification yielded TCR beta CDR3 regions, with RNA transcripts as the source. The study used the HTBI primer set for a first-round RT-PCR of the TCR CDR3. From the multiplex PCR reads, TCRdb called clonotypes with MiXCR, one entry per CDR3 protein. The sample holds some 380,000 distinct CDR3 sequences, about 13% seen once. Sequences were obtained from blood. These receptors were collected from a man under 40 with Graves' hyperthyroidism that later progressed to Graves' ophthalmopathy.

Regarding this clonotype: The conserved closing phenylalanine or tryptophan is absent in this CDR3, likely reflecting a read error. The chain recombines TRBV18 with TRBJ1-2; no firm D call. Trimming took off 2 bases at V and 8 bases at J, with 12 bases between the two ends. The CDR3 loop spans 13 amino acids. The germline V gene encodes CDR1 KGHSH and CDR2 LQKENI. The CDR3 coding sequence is TGTGCCAGCTCACCATCCGGGCCGCCGGGCTACACCCTC. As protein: CASSPSGPPGYTL.

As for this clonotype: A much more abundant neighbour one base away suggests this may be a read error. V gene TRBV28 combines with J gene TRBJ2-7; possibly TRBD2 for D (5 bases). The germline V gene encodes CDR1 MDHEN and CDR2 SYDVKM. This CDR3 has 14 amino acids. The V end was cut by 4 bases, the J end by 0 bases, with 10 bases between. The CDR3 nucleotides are TGTGCCAGCAGTTGTTCAGACTACTCCTACGAGCAGTACTTC. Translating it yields CASSCSDYSYEQYF.

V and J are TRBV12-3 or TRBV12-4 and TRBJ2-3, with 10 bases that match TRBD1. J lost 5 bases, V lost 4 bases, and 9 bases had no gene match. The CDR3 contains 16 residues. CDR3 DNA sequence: TGTGCCAGCAGTTCCACCGGGACAGGGGTGGGAGATACGCAGTATTTT. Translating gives CASSSTGTGVGDTQYF.

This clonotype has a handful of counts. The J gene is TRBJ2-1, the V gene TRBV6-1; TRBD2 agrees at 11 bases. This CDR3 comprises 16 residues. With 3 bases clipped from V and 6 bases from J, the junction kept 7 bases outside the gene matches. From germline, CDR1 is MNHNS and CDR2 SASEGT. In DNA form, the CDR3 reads TGTGCCAGCAGTGACCTTCCGGGACTAGCGGCCAATGAGCAGTTCTTC. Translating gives CASSDLPGLAANEQFF.

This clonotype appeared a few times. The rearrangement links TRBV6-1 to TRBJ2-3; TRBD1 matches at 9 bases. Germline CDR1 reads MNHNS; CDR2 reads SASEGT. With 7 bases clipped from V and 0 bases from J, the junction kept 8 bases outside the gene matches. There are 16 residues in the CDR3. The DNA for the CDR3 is TGTGCCAGCAACGACAGGGGGTGGTCTAGCACAGATACGCAGTATTTT. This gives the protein CASNDRGWSSTDTQYF.

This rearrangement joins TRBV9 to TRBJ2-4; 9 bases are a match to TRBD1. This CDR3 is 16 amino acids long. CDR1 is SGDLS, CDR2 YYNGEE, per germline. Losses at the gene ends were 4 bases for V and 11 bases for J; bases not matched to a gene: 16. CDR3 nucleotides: TGTGCCAGCAGCCCCTCCTGGAGGGGGACAGGGAGTTTTCAGTACTTC. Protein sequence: CASSPSWRGTGSFQYF. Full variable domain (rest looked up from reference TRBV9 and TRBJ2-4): DSGVTQTPKHLITATGQRVTLRCSPRSGDLSVYWYQQSLDQGLQFLIQYYNGEERAKGNILERFSAQQFPDLHSELNLSSLELGDSALYFCASSPSWRGTGSFQYFGAGTRLSVL.

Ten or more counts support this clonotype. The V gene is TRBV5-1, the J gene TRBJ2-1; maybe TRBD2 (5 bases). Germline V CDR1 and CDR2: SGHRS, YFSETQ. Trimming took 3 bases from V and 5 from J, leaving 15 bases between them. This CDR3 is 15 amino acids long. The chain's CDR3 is CASSSGVGRHNEQFF. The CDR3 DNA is TGCGCCAGCAGCTCCGGGGTGGGCAGGCACAATGAGCAGTTCTTC.

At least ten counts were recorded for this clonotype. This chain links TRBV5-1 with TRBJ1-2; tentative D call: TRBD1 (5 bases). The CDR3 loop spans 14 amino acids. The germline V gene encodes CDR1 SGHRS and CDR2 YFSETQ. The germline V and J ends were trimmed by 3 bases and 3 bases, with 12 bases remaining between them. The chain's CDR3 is CASSSPAGDYGYTF. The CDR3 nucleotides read TGCGCCAGCAGCTCGCCGGCGGGGGACTATGGCTACACCTTC.

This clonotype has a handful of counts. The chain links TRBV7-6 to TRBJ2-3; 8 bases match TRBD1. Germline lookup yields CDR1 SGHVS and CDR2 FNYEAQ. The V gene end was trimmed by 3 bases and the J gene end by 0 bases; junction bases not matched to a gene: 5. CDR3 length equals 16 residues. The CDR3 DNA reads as TGTGCCAGCAGCTTTGAGACAGGGGTTAGCACAGATACGCAGTATTTT. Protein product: CASSFETGVSTDTQYF. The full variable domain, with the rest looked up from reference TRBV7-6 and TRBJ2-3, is GAGVSQSPRYKVTKRGQDVALRCDPISGHVSLYWYRQALGQGPEFLTYFNYEAQQDKSGLPNDRFSAERPEGSISTLTIQRTEQRDSAMYRCASSFETGVSTDTQYFGPGTRLTVL.

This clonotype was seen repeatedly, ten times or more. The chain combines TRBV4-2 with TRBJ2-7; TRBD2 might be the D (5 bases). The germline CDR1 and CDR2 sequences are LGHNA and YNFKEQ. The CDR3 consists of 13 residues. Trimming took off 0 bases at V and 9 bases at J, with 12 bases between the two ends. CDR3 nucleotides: TGTGCCAGCAGCCAAGATCGAGCGGAAGGGCAGTACTTC. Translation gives CASSQDRAEGQYF.

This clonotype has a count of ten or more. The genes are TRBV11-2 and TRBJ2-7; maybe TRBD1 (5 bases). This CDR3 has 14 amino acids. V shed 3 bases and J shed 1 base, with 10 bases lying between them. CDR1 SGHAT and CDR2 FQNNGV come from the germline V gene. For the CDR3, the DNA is TGTGCCAGCAGCTTCATCGACAGTTCCTACGAGCAGTACTTC. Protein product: CASSFIDSSYEQYF.

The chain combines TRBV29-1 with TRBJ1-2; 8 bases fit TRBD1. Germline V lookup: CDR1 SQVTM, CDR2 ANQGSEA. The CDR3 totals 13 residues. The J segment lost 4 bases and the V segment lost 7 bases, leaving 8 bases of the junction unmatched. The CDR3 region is CSAKDRVGYGYTF. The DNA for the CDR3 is TGCAGCGCTAAGGACAGGGTCGGCTATGGCTACACCTTC.

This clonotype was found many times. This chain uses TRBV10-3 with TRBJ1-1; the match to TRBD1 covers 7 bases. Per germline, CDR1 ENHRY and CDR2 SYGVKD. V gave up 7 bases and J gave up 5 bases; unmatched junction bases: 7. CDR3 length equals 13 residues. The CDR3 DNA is TGTGCCATCAATAGACAGGGTGGGACTGAAGCTTTCTTT. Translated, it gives CAINRQGGTEAFF.

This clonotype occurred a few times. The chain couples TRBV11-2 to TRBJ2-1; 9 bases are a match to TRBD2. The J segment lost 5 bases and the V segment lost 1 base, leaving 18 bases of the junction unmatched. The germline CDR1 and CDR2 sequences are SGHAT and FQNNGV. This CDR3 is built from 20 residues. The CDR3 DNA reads TGTGCCAGCAGCTTAGGTTGGGGCGGGGGGGGAACGAGACGAGACAATGAGCAGTTCTTC. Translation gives CASSLGWGGGGTRRDNEQFF.

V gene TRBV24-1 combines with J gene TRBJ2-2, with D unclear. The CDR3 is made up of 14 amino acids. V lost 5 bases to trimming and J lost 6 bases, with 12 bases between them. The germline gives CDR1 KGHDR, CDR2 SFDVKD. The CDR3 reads CATSAADLAGELFF. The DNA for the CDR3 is TGTGCCACCAGTGCGGCCGATTTGGCCGGGGAGCTGTTTTTT.

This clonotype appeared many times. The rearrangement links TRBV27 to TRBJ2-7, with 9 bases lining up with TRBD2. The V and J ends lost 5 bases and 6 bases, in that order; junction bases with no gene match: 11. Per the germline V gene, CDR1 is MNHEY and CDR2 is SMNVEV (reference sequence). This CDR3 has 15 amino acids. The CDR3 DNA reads TGTGCCAGCAGTCCTCCTCTAGCGGGACCTATCGAGCAGTACTTC. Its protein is CASSPPLAGPIEQYF.

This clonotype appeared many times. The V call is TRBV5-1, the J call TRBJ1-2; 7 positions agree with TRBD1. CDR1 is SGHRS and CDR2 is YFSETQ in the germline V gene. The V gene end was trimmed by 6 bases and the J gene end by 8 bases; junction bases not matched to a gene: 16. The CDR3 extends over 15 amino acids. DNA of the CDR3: TGCGCCAGCACGTCCTACGGGAAGGGGGCGCCGGGCTACACCTTC. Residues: CASTSYGKGAPGYTF.